This T cell receptor (beta chain) was captured in a study of control samples from healthy donors and cancer patients. TCRdb's table, derived via immunoSEQ multiplex PCR, lists solely in-frame clones and lacks some. The data hold some 140,000 clones, with roughly 92% observed a single time. The TCR was taken from a man aged 25-45 years in good health. Sequenced sample: blood.

CDR3 in amino acids: CASSPSTGAAYEQYF. CDR3 bases: TGTGCCAGCAGCCCTTCGACAGGGGCAGCCTACGAGCAGTACTTC. V is TRBV7-6 and J is TRBJ2-7; 8 bases are shared with TRBD1. V lost 5 bases, J lost 2 bases, and 8 bases stayed unmatched. The germline V gene encodes CDR1 SGHVS and CDR2 FNYEAQ. The CDR3 covers 15 residues.